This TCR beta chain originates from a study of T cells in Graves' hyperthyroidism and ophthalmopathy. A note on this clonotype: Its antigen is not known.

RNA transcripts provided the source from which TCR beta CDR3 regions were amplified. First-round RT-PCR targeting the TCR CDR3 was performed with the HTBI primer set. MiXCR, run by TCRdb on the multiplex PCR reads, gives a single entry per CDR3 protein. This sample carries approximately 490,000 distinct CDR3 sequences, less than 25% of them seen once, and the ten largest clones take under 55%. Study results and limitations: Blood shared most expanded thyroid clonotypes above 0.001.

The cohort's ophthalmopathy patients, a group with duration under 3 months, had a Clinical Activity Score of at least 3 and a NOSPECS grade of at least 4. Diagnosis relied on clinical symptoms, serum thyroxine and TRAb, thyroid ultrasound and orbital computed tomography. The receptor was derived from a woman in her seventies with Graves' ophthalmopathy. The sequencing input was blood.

The DNA of the CDR3 is TGTGCCAGCTCACCGTTACAGGGTTCGAGTGAGACCCAGTACTTC. The encoded protein is CASSPLQGSSETQYF. This rearrangement joins TRBV18 to TRBJ2-5; tentative D call: TRBD1 (6 bases). Germline CDR1 is KGHSH and CDR2 is LQKENI. V was pared by 3 bases and J by 5 bases, with 16 bases between. This CDR3 comprises 15 residues.